Sequencing of this T cell receptor (beta chain) was carried out in a study of shared clonotypes between healthy human individuals (dated by TCRdb to 2018 to 2021). For the wider study: The cohort included three men and a couple of women between 18 and 49 years of age. To estimate repertoire size and how much clonotypes are shared between individuals, the study performed deep sequencing of blood TCR repertoires from 4 to 6 healthy adults. Per donor, three plates each were used for CD4 naive and CD4 memory, two for CD8 naive, and one for CD8 memory. Between about 0.8 and 9 billion PBMCs per donor were obtained by leukapheresis. To increase sequencing depth and limit assay-specific biases, different laboratories used diverse techniques to prepare libraries and sequence TCR repertoires.

CDR3 length: 14 amino acids, cysteine to phenylalanine. The sequence is cut down to CDR3 DNA, 42 bases in frame from base 1. CDR1 and CDR2 were assigned from the germline V gene as KGHSH and LQKENI. The trim is 2 bases for V and 3 bases for J, with a gap of 8 bases between the germline ends. As to this clone: Its antigen has not been determined. Base-call qualities are not available, and no considerably larger clone is one nucleotide away.

Using the deep immunoSEQ assay, TCR CDR3 regions were amplified from genomic DNA by multiplex PCR. Extracted genomic DNA from each cell subset was spread evenly across all wells of several immunoSEQ 96-well plates, with each plate serving as a replicate. Each replicate PCR for sorted subsets received around 200 ng genomic DNA, equal to tens of thousands of T cell genomes. Purified libraries were quantified with a Qubit 3.0 fluorometer, sized on a Bioanalyzer 2100, and re-quantified with the KAPA Library Quantification kit. Every immunoSEQ 96-well plate was sequenced on a dedicated single-read 150-cycle Illumina NextSeq 550 flow cell. The original methods were these. Because the immunoSEQ output included only junctional sequences and no quality scores, the filtering could not be the same as the filtering used for full-length reads. Sequences were annotated with PyIR, a Python wrapper for IgBLAST v1.9, using IMGT germline references to assign V/J genes and CDR3. Reads were removed for weak V/J assignments (E-value above 1e-6), missing CDR3, stop codons, out-of-frame junctions, or ambiguous translated residues. V3J clonotypes were defined as sequences sharing an identical inferred V gene, J gene, and CDR3 amino acid sequence. Percentage overlap between repertoires was computed as shared unique clonotypes divided by the size of the smaller repertoire. Repertoire richness was assessed with RTK rarefaction, the Chao1 estimator, and Recon v2.1 estimates of unobserved clonotypes. For all TCRbeta clonotypes obtained by the gDNA method from several donors, generation probabilities were computed with OLGA. The table was pulled from immuneACCESS by TCRdb, which kept in-frame rearrangements only. Such tables lose some clones; where checked, under half of the loss comes from unresolved V genes, and the rest has no known cause. V, J and clone size derive from that table, while D and trimming were established from the DNA sequence. Counted in this sample were under 1,100,000 clones; roughly 70% of them appeared once. The top ten constitute approximately 1.5% of the sample.

Overall study results and their limits: Higher generation probabilities were observed for clonotypes shared by all four sorted-subset donors than for non-shared clonotypes. Only blood was sampled, and tissue TCR repertoires likely differ from those in blood. Rarefaction of sorted-subset datasets indicated incomplete sequencing despite the large sequencing depth. Because the study included a small number of donors, the genetic and exposure-history diversity represented was limited. Pairwise subsampling led to the expectation that sequencing depth would affect the degree of clonotype sharing among donors. Larger estimated clonotype richness was generally found for naive subsets than for memory subsets. Around 5.4% of naive CD4, 3.5% of naive CD8, approximately 2% of memory CD4, and over 0.35% of memory CD8 clonotypes were shared across a handful of donors.

The donors were healthy, HIV-negative adults who had no recently reported acute infections or vaccinations. Only Caucasian adults living in Nashville, Tennessee, USA were represented among the donors. CD4+ T cells were enriched by magnetic negative selection, after which naive cells were positively selected on CD45RA and the negative fraction was taken as the memory subset. Blood was obtained by leukapheresis, after which PBMCs were separated by Ficoll-Histopaque density gradient centrifugation and cryopreserved in liquid nitrogen vapor phase. Analytical flow cytometry was used to check the purity and quantity of every magnetically sorted T cell population. From each sorted fraction, genomic DNA was isolated and quantified by UV absorbance on a Nanodrop 2000c.

The receptor was derived from a young man in good health. Sample: memory CD4+ T cells sorted from blood. Reading the label with the study, this specimen's cell subset or site is: CD45RA-negative fraction. The V gene is TRBV18 and the J gene is TRBJ1-3, with the D gene too uncertain to name. For the CDR3, the sequence is CASSPAGNGNTIYF. The DNA sequence follows: TGTGCCAGCTCACCAGCGGGGAATGGAAACACCATATATTTT.